Each of the 21 T cell receptor beta chains below was sequenced from the same sample in a study of blood T cell repertoires in COVID-19. Some clones are missing from TCRdb's copy, which holds only in-frame ones; the method was immunoSEQ multiplex PCR. The repertoire consists of around 160,000 clones, with 88% occurring once and the leading ten covering roughly 2%. Sequencing was carried out using peripheral blood. The source of these receptors is a human donor in a cohort sampled during active COVID-19.

This chain joins TRBV4-1 and TRBJ1-2, with TRBD1 matching 7 bases. The germline gives CDR1 MGHRA, CDR2 YSYEKL. The ends lost 5 bases at V and 6 bases at J; junction bases unmatched: 9. There are 14 residues in the CDR3. The CDR3 nucleotides read TGCGCCAGCAGCGCAAAGGGGGCTACGCATGGCTACACCTTC. Translated: CASSAKGATHGYTF.

This clone was seen a single time. The chain joins TRBV7-9 to TRBJ1-5; D unclear. V was trimmed by 4 bases and J by 3 bases, leaving 19 bases between them. This CDR3 has 17 residues. Germline V CDR1 and CDR2: SEHNR, FQNEAQ (reference sequence). In DNA, the CDR3 is TGTGCCAGCAGCTCACCGGGTCTACTGGGTGACAATCAGCCCCAGCATTTT. Translating gives CASSSPGLLGDNQPQHF.

The J gene is TRBJ1-4, the V gene TRBV12-3 or TRBV12-4; D is possibly TRBD1 (6 bases). The germline V and J ends were trimmed by 3 bases and 8 bases, with 10 bases remaining between them. The CDR3 sequence is 13 residues long. CDR3 nucleotide sequence: TGTGCCAGCAGTTTCAGGGGCCGGGAAAAACTGTTTTTT. Translated: CASSFRGREKLFF.

This clone appeared a few times. CDR3 in amino acids: CASSQAPVGQPYSNQPQHF. The CDR3 bases are TGTGCCAGCAGCCAAGCTCCGGTGGGACAGCCTTATAGCAATCAGCCCCAGCATTTT. The genes are TRBV4-2 and TRBJ1-5; 7 nucleotides agree with TRBD1. Germline V lookup: CDR1 LGHNA, CDR2 YNFKEQ. This CDR3 is 19 amino acids long. The junction had 12 bases not matched to a gene; V was cut back by 1 base and J by 0 bases.

This clone was picked up a small number of times. The V gene is TRBV7-2, the J gene TRBJ2-7; 12 nucleotides align to TRBD2. This CDR3 comprises 12 residues. The germline V gene has CDR1 SGHTA and CDR2 FQGNSA. Trimming cost V 6 bases and J 11 bases; bases outside gene matches: 5. This chain's CDR3 is CASRPTSGRKYF. The CDR3 DNA is TGTGCCAGCAGGCCTACTAGCGGGAGGAAGTACTTC.

The V call is TRBV5-1, the J call TRBJ2-4; D possibly corresponds to TRBD1 (6 bases). V was pared by 3 bases and J by 8 bases, with 6 bases between. The CDR3 runs to 11 residues. Germline CDR1 reads SGHRS; CDR2 reads YFSETQ. This chain's CDR3 is CASSYRDIQYF. As DNA, the CDR3 is TGCGCCAGCAGCTACAGGGACATTCAGTACTTC.

J is TRBJ2-1 and V is TRBV4-1, with TRBD2 matching 10 bases. The CDR3 is 17 residues long. V was clipped by 4 bases and J by 5 bases; unmatched bases: 11. The germline V gene encodes CDR1 MGHRA and CDR2 YSYEKL. CDR3 sequence: CASSLEPSSGGNNEQFF. CDR3 coding DNA: TGCGCCAGCAGCCTTGAGCCCTCTAGCGGGGGAAACAATGAGCAGTTCTTC.

The rearrangement joins TRBV5-4 to TRBJ1-2; tentative D call: TRBD1 (5 bases). There are 17 residues in the CDR3. V dropped 2 bases and J dropped 3 bases, with 20 bases sitting between them. The germline V gene encodes CDR1 SGHNT and CDR2 YYREEE (reference sequence). In nucleotides, the CDR3 is TGTGCCAGCAGCTTAGGACAAGGCCCCCTGAAGGACTATGGCTACACCTTC. It codes for CASSLGQGPLKDYGYTF.

The rearrangement uses TRBV7-9 and TRBJ1-2, with D possibly TRBD1 on 5 matching bases. Germline V gene lookup returns CDR1 SEHNR and CDR2 FQNEAQ (reference sequence). V lost 5 bases, J lost 4 bases, and 11 bases lay in between. The CDR3 sequence is 13 residues long. CDR3 region: CASSLGEGYGYTF. In nucleotides, the CDR3 is TGTGCCAGCAGCCTAGGGGAGGGCTATGGCTACACCTTC. Full variable domain (remainder filled in from reference TRBV7-9 and TRBJ1-2): DTGVSQNPRHKITKRGQNVTFRCDPISEHNRLYWYRQTLGQGPEFLTYFQNEAQLEKSRLLSDRFSAERPKGSFSTLEIQRTEQGDSAMYLCASSLGEGYGYTFGSGTRLTVV.

The genes are TRBV3-1 (or the pseudogene TRBV3-2) and TRBJ2-7, with TRBD2 matching over 7 bases. The ends lost 0 bases at V and 3 bases at J; junction bases unmatched: 2. The CDR3 spans 14 residues. Germline loops: CDR1 LGHDT, CDR2 YNNKEL (reference sequence). Written as DNA, the CDR3 is TGTGCCAGCAGCCAAGAGGGCGGGAGCTACGAGCAGTACTTC. Protein sequence: CASSQEGGSYEQYF.

The chain links TRBV19 to TRBJ1-2, with 9 nucleotides matching TRBD1. Germline CDR1 reads LNHDA; CDR2 reads SQIVND (reference sequence). This CDR3 comprises 16 residues. V dropped 3 bases and J dropped 6; count of bases not matched to a gene: 11. This CDR3 is CASSMPWTGERHGYTF. Written as DNA, the CDR3 is TGTGCCAGTAGTATGCCCTGGACAGGGGAAAGGCATGGCTACACCTTC.

The chain recombines TRBV7-3 with TRBJ2-1; 10 bases fit TRBD1. Germline loops: CDR1 SGHTA, CDR2 FQGTGA. This CDR3 has 14 residues. V lost 5 bases and J lost 7; bases outside the gene matches: 5. The CDR3: CASSRDRGLNEQFF. The DNA of the CDR3 is TGTGCCAGCAGCCGGGACAGGGGACTTAATGAGCAGTTCTTC. Complete variable domain (other parts from reference TRBV7-3 and TRBJ2-1): GAGVSQTPSNKVTEKGKYVELRCDPISGHTALYWYRQSLGQGPEFLIYFQGTGAADDSGLPNDRFFAVRPEGSVSTLKIQRTERGDSAVYLCASSRDRGLNEQFFGPGTRLTVL.

The chain joins TRBV6-5 to TRBJ1-1; no clear D. Trimming took 7 bases from V and 7 from J, leaving 7 bases between them. Germline V CDR1 and CDR2: MNHEY, SVGAGI. This CDR3 has 10 amino acids. CDR3 sequence: CASISREAFF. The CDR3 bases are TGTGCCAGCATCTCTCGTGAAGCTTTCTTT.

This clone was recorded a few times. V gene TRBV7-9 combines with J gene TRBJ2-1; 12 positions agree with TRBD1. This CDR3 is 15 amino acids long. Germline V gene sequence: CDR1 SEHNR, CDR2 FQNEAQ (reference sequence). With V trimmed by 4 bases and J by 8 bases, 6 bases remained unmatched. The CDR3 coding sequence is TGTGCCAGCAGCTCGGGACAGGGGGCCCTTGATGAGCAGTTCTTC. Residues: CASSSGQGALDEQFF.

The chain has TRBV6-4 and TRBJ2-4; no clear D. Germline V lookup: CDR1 MRHNA, CDR2 SNTAGT. Trimming took off 6 bases at V and 0 bases at J, with 15 bases between the two ends. The CDR3 loop spans 16 amino acids. The CDR3: CASSRLHHGAKNIQYF. For the CDR3, the DNA is TGTGCCAGCAGCCGACTCCATCATGGAGCCAAAAACATTCAGTACTTC.

This clone was detected once. This chain connects TRBV11-1 to TRBJ2-5; TRBD2 is a possible D gene (8 bases). The CDR3 sequence is 16 residues long. From germline, CDR1 is SGHAT and CDR2 FQDESV (reference sequence). V was trimmed by 4 bases and J by 3 bases, leaving 18 bases between them. CDR3 sequence: CASSSQGTAGEETQYF. CDR3 DNA: TGTGCCAGCAGCTCCCAGGGGACAGCGGGAGAAGAGACCCAGTACTTC.

This clone has only a few counts. V gene TRBV15 combines with J gene TRBJ1-5; 9 bases map to TRBD1. In germline, CDR1 is LNHNV, CDR2 YYDKDF (reference sequence). The V gene end was trimmed by 5 bases and the J gene end by 7 bases; junction bases not matched to a gene: 9. The CDR3 sequence is 15 residues long. The CDR3 DNA reads as TGTGCCACCAGCCGGACAGGGGCGCCTGGGCAGCCCCAGCATTTT. It is translated as CATSRTGAPGQPQHF. Full variable domain (missing parts from reference TRBV15 and TRBJ1-5): DAMVIQNPRYQVTQFGKPVTLSCSQTLNHNVMYWYQQKSSQAPKLLFHYYDKDFNNEADTPDNFQSRRPNTSFCFLDIRSPGLGDTAMYLCATSRTGAPGQPQHFGDGTRLSIL.

The CDR3 region is CASSDGGFGGFGYTF. In nucleotides, the CDR3 is TGTGCCAGCAGTGACGGGGGTTTCGGAGGTTTTGGCTACACCTTC. The chain carries TRBV2 and TRBJ1-2; a weak D match, TRBD1 (5 bases). V was shortened by 3 bases and J by 7 bases, with 18 bases between the two germline ends. The germline V gene encodes CDR1 SNHLY and CDR2 FYNNEI. The CDR3 totals 15 residues.

V is TRBV12-2 and J is TRBJ2-3; the D segment call TRBD2 is taken from the table without a DNA check. TRBV12-2 is tagged as a pseudogene. The CDR3 is 18 amino acids. The CDR3 DNA reads TGTGCAAGTCGCTTATGGACTAGCGGGAGGAGATCCACAGATACGCAGTATTTT. Translation: CASRLWTSGRRSTDTQYF.

Only a few counts were recorded for this clone. The chain recombines TRBV7-3 with TRBJ1-2, with 9 bases lining up with TRBD1. CDR3 length: 17 residues. V lost 5 bases, J lost 3 bases, and 13 bases stayed unmatched. Germline V gene sequence: CDR1 SGHTA, CDR2 FQGTGA. CDR3 DNA: TGTGCCAGCAGCCCGTACACCATGGGACAGGGCGACTATGGCTACACCTTC. It translates to CASSPYTMGQGDYGYTF.

This chain links TRBV24-1 with TRBJ1-2, with D perhaps matching TRBD1 (6 bases). Between the trimmed V and J ends, which lost 2 bases and 3 bases, there was a span of 12 bases. The V gene's germline CDR1 is KGHDR and CDR2 SFDVKD. The length of the CDR3 is 15 residues. This chain's CDR3 is CATSDSRGTHYGYTF. The DNA of the CDR3 is TGTGCCACCAGTGATTCGAGAGGGACACACTATGGCTACACCTTC.